The T cell receptor beta chain described here comes from a study of CD8+CD57+ T cells in acquired aplastic anemia. Study results and limitations: Researchers report that about 29 CD8+ CDR3 sequences appeared in both patients and controls.

About this clonotype: Its antigen is not identified.

Sequencing was done on patients that had shown CD8+CD57+ cell expansion by flow cytometry. Severe acquired aplastic anemia was present in all patients. Blood was sampled before the patients had received any therapy. Trimming removed 3 bases at V and 0 bases at J, with 14 bases between. CDR1 and CDR2 from the germline V gene are DFQATT and SNEGSKA (reference sequence). The CDR3 extends over 15 amino acids. TCR beta VDJ and CDR3 profiling used genomic DNA as template. One entry per CDR3 protein results from TCRdb running MiXCR on the reads. This sample has some 150,000 distinct CDR3 sequences, with about two thirds found just once.

Sequenced material: sorted CD4+, CD8+, or CD8+CD57+ T cells (not recorded which) from PBMCs. The rearrangement joins TRBV20-1 to TRBJ1-1, with D perhaps matching TRBD1 (6 bases). This TCR derives from a human donor with aplastic anemia. CDR3 in amino acids: CSASGYQGMNTEAFF. As DNA, the CDR3 is TGCAGTGCTAGTGGGTACCAGGGGATGAACACTGAAGCTTTCTTT.